This TCR beta chain was identified during a study of T-cell memory formation after mild COVID-19. The CDR3 loop spans 13 amino acids. V lost 11 bases and J lost 2, with 12 bases in between. Germline V lookup: CDR1 KGHDR, CDR2 SFDVKD. MiXCR, run by TCRdb on the 5' RACE reads, gives a single entry per CDR3 protein. The top ten hold around 3.4% of the sample, which has roughly 250,000 distinct CDR3 sequences, less than 20% seen once. Sequencing input: PBMCs or a T cell subset sorted from them (not recorded which). The chain joins TRBV24-1 to TRBJ1-5; no firm D call. The clonotype originates from a man between 18 and 29 years old who had mild COVID-19 (a few samples of this study predate the infection). Cell type and time point are not known. The CDR3: CAIPGRGNQPQHF. In nucleotides, the CDR3 is TGTGCCATCCCGGGCAGAGGCAATCAGCCCCAGCATTTT.